This T cell receptor (beta chain) was sequenced for a study of shared clonotypes between healthy human individuals. About the study: Aged 18 to 49, the donors were two women and a few men.

Findings of the study overall: What naive subsets generally showed was a larger estimated richness than memory subsets showed.

The V and J ends lost 2 bases and 5 bases, in that order; junction bases with no gene match: 3. The CDR3 is 14 amino acids. In germline, CDR1 is LGHNA, CDR2 YSLEER. Concerning this clone: Its antigen is still unknown.

Repertoires were generated with immunoSEQ multiplex PCR, while TCRdb's copy carries only in-frame clones and drops some. Altogether 1 million to 1.2 million clones are present, around 77% being singletons, with the ten largest covering 0.89%. This rearrangement joins TRBV4-3 to TRBJ1-2; 9 bases line up with TRBD1. Sequenced input: memory CD4+ T cells from PBMCs. The subset is: CD45RA-negative fraction. The source of this sequence is a man between 18 and 35 years old in good health. Some clones in this sample may be carry-over from other donors' samples. In DNA, the CDR3 is TGCGCCAGCAGCCAATCCGGGACAGGGTATGGCTACACCTTC. Translating gives CASSQSGTGYGYTF.